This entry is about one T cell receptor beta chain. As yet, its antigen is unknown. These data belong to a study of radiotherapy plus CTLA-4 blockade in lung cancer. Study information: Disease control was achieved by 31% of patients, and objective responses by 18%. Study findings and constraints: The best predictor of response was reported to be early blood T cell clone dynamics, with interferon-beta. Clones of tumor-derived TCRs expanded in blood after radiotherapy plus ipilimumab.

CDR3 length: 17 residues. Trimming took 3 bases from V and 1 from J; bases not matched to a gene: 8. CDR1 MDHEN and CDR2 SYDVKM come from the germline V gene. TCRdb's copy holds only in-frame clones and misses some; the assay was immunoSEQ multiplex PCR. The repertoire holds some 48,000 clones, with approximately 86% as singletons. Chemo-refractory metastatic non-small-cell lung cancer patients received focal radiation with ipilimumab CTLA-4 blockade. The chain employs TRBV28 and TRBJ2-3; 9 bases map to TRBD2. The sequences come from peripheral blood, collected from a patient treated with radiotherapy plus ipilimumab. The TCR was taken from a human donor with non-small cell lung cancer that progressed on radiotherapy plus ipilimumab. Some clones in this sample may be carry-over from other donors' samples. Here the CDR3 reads CASSFFGGGAGTDTQYF. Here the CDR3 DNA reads TGTGCCAGCAGTTTTTTTGGCGGGGGGGCCGGCACAGATACGCAGTATTTT.